The clone carrying this T cell receptor (beta chain) was seen once. The entry originates in a study of control samples from healthy donors and cancer patients. Sequencing was performed with immunoSEQ multiplex PCR; in TCRdb, only in-frame clones are kept and a portion is missing. Of approximately 150,000 clones listed, approximately 94% are singletons. The CDR3 totals 14 residues. From germline, CDR1 is MNHNY and CDR2 SVGAGI (reference sequence). V dropped 3 bases and J dropped 1 base, with 9 bases sitting between them. Sequencing was done on a sample of blood. The chain uses TRBV6-6 and TRBJ1-2; no clear D. The clonotype was recovered from a man in his forties or fifties in good health. CDR3 sequence reads: CASSYPPLNYGYTF. The DNA for the CDR3 is TGTGCCAGCAGTTATCCCCCCCTTAACTATGGCTACACCTTC.